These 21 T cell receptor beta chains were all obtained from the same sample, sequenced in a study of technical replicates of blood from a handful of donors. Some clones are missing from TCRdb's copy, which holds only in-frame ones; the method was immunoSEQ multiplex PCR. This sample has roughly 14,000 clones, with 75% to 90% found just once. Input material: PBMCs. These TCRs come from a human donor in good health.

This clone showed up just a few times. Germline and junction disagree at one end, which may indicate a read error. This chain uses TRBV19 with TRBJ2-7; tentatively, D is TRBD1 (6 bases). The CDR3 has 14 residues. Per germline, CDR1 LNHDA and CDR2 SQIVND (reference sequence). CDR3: CAGQGQVAWYGQYF. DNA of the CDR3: TGTGCCGGGCAGGGGCAAGTCGCTTGGTACGGGCAGTACTTC.

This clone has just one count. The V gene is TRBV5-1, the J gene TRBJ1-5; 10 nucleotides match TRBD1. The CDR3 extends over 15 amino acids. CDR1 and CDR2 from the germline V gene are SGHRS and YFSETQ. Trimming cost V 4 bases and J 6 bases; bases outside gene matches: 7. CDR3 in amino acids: CASSLGTGESQPQHF. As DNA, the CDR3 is TGCGCCAGCAGCCTCGGGACAGGGGAGAGTCAGCCCCAGCATTTT.

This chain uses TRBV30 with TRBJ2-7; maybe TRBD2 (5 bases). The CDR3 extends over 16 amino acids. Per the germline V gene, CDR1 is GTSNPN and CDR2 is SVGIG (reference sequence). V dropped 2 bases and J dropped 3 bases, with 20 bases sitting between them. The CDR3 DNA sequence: TGTGCCTGGAGTACGCCGAGGGTCACAGTTGACTACGAGCAGTACTTC. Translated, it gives CAWSTPRVTVDYEQYF.

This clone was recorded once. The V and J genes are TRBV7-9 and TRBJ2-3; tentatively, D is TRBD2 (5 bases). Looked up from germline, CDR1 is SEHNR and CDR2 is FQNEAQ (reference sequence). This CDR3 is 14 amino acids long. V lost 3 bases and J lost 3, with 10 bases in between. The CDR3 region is CASSFGVGTDTQYF. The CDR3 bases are TGTGCCAGCAGCTTCGGGGTAGGGACAGATACGCAGTATTTT.

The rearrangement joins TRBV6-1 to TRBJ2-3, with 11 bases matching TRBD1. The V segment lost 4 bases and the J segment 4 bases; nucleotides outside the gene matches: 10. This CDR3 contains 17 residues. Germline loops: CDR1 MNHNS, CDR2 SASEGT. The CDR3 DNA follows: TGTGCCAGCAGTGTCGCAGTAGGGGGACAGGGGGCAGATACGCAGTATTTT. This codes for CASSVAVGGQGADTQYF.

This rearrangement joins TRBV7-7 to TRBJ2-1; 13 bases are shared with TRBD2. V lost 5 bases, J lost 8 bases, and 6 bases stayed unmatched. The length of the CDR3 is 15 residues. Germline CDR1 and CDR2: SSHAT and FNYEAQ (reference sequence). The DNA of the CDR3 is TGTGCCAGCAGCCCCGGACTAGCGGGAGCGGATGAGCAGTTCTTC. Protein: CASSPGLAGADEQFF.

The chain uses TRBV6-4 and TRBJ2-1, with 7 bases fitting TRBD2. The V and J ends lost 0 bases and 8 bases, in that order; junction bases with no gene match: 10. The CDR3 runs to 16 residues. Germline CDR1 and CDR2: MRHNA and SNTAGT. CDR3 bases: TGTGCCAGCAGTGACTCCCCTGCGGGAGCCTTGGATGAGCAGTTCTTC. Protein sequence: CASSDSPAGALDEQFF.

In nucleotides, the CDR3 is TGTGCCAGCTCCCCGCGGGGGGCGGACACTGAAGCTTTCTTT. It specifies CASSPRGADTEAFF. J is TRBJ1-1 and V is TRBV18; perhaps TRBD1 as D (6 bases). V shed 6 bases and J shed 3 bases, with 14 bases lying between them. Germline V gene lookup returns CDR1 KGHSH and CDR2 LQKENI. The CDR3 totals 14 residues.

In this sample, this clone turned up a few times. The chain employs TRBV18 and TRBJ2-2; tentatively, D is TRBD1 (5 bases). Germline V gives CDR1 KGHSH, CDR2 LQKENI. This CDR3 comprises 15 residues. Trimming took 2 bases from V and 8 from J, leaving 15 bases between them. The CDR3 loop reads CASSPIQAGGGELFF. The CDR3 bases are TGTGCCAGCTCACCAATACAGGCAGGCGGAGGGGAGCTGTTTTTT.

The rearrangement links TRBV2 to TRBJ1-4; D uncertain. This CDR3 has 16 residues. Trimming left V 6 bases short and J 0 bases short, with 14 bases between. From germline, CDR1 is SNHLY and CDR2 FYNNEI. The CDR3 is CASRRASIPTNEKLFF. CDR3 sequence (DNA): TGTGCCAGCAGGCGGGCCAGCATACCAACTAATGAAAAACTGTTTTTT.

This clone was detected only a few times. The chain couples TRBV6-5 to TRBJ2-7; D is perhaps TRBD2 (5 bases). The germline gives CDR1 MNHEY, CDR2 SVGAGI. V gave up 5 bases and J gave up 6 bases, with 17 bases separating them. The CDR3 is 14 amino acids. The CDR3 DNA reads TGTGCCAGCAGTCTATCTGAGAGGGCTAGCGAGCAGTACTTC. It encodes CASSLSERASEQYF.

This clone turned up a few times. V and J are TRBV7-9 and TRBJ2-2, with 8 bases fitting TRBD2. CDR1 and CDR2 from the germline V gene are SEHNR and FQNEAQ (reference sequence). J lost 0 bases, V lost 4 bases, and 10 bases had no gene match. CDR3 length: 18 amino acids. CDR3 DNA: TGTGCCAGCAGCTCCCTCTTAGGCGGGAGGACGAACACCGGGGAGCTGTTTTTT. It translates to CASSSLLGGRTNTGELFF.

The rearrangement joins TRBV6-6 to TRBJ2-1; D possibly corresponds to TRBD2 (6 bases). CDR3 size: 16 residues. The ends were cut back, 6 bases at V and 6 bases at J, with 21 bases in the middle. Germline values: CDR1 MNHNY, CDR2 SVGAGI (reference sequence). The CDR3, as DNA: TGTGCCAGCAGCGGAGTGGGGGGACTTCGCGGCAATGAGCAGTTCTTC. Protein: CASSGVGGLRGNEQFF.

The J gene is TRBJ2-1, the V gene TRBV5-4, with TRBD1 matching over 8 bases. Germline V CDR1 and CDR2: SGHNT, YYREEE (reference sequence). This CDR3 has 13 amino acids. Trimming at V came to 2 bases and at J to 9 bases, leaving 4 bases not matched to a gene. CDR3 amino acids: CASSFDRGGEQFF. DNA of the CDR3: TGTGCCAGCAGCTTTGACAGGGGCGGTGAGCAGTTCTTC. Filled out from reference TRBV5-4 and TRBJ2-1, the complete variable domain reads ETGVTQSPTHLIKTRGQQVTLRCSSQSGHNTVSWYQQALGQGPQFIFQYYREEENGRGNFPPRFSGLQFPNYSSELNVNALELDDSALYLCASSFDRGGEQFFGPGTRLTVL.

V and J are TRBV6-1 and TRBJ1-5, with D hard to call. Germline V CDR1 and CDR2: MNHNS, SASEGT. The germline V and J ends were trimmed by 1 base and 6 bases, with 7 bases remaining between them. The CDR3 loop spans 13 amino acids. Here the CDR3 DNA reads TGTGCCAGCAGTGAAGGACATTCTCAGCCCCAGCATTTT. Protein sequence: CASSEGHSQPQHF.

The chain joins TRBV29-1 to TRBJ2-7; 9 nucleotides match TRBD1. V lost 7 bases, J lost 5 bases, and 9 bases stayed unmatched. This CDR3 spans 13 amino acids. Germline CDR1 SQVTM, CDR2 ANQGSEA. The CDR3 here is CSAGTGTGNEQYF. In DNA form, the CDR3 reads TGCAGCGCCGGGACAGGGACCGGGAACGAGCAGTACTTC.

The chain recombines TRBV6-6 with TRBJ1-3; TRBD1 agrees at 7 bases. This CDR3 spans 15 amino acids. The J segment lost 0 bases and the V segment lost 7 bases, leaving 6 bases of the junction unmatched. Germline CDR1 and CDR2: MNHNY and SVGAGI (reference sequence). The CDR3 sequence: CASTLTGPSGNTIYF. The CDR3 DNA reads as TGTGCCAGCACGCTGACAGGGCCCTCTGGAAACACCATATATTTT.

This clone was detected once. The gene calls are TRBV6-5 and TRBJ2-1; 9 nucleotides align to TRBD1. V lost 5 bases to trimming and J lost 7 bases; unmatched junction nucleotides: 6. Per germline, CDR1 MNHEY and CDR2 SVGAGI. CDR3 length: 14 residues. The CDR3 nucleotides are TGTGCCAGCAGTCGAGGACAGGGGTGGAATGAGCAGTTCTTC. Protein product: CASSRGQGWNEQFF.

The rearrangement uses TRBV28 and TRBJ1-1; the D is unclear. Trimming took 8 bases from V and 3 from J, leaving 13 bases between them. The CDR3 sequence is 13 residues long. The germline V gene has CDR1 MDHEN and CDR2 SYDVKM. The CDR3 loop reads CASSTPPYTEAFF. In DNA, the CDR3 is TGTGCCAGCTCAACACCGCCGTACACTGAAGCTTTCTTT.

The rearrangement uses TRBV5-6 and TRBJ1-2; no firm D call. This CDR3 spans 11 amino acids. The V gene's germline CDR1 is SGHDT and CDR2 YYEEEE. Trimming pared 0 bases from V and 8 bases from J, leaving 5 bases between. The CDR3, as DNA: TGTGCCAGCAGCTTGGGAAGCGGCTACACCTTC. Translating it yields CASSLGSGYTF.

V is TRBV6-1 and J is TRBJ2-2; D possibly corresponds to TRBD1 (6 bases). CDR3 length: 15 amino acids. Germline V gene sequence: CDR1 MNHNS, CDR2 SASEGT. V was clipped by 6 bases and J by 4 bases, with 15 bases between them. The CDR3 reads CASSGQIGGTGELFF. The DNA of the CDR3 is TGTGCCAGCAGCGGACAGATCGGTGGCACCGGGGAGCTGTTTTTT.